The 23 T cell receptor beta chains given below trace back to one sample, sequenced in a study of OX40 agonist ivuxolimab in advanced cancers. The assay was immunoSEQ multiplex PCR, and TCRdb's table has in-frame clones only and misses some. Of 60,000 to 90,000 clones detected, over 75% appear once; the ten largest clones hold about 5.9%. The sequenced sample was CD4+ or CD8+ T cells sorted from blood, obtained in a trial of the OX40 agonist ivuxolimab. The receptors derive from an adult with an advanced solid tumor such as melanoma, head and neck, liver or kidney cancer.

V is TRBV4-2 and J is TRBJ1-1, with TRBD1 matching over 8 bases. J lost 10 bases, V lost 0 bases, and 10 bases had no gene match. Germline V gene sequence: CDR1 LGHNA, CDR2 YNFKEQ. The CDR3 has 15 residues. The CDR3 DNA follows: TGTGCCAGCAGCCAAGAAGGAGGGACAGGCATAGGAGCTTTCTTT. It translates to CASSQEGGTGIGAFF.

Here the CDR3 reads CASRVVQGLVTNEKLFF. In nucleotides, the CDR3 is TGTGCCAGCAGAGTTGTACAGGGTTTAGTAACTAATGAAAAACTGTTTTTT. The chain joins TRBV28 to TRBJ1-4, with D perhaps matching TRBD1 (6 bases). From germline, CDR1 is MDHEN and CDR2 SYDVKM. With 6 bases removed from V and 1 base from J, the gap between germline ends came to 18 bases. The CDR3 totals 17 residues.

The J gene is TRBJ2-2, the V gene TRBV7-9, with D hard to call. The V end lost 5 bases, the J end lost 0 bases, and 4 bases lay between the germline ends. CDR1 is SEHNR, CDR2 FQNEAQ, per germline (reference sequence). The CDR3 extends over 13 amino acids. The CDR3: CASSRTNTGELFF. The CDR3 DNA reads as TGTGCCAGCAGCAGAACGAACACCGGGGAGCTGTTTTTT. Using reference TRBV7-9 and TRBJ2-2 for the parts outside the CDR3, the full variable domain is DTGVSQNPRHKITKRGQNVTFRCDPISEHNRLYWYRQTLGQGPEFLTYFQNEAQLEKSRLLSDRFSAERPKGSFSTLEIQRTEQGDSAMYLCASSRTNTGELFFGEGSRLTVL.

V and J are TRBV25-1 and TRBJ1-3; D unclear. V was pared by 4 bases and J by 2 bases, with 15 bases between. This CDR3 has 16 amino acids. Germline assignment: CDR1 MGHDK and CDR2 SYGVNS. The CDR3 coding sequence is TGTGCCAGCAGTGCCGCAGCTCACCCCACTGGAAACACCATATATTTT. Protein sequence: CASSAAAHPTGNTIYF.

The V call is TRBV29-1, the J call TRBJ2-3; perhaps TRBD2 as D (5 bases). Trimming left V 3 bases short and J 2 bases short, with 12 bases between. This CDR3 is 14 amino acids long. Looked up from germline, CDR1 is SQVTM and CDR2 is ANQGSEA. The DNA for the CDR3 is TGCAGCGTTGAGAGTAGCGCCCACACAGATACGCAGTATTTT. Residues: CSVESSAHTDTQYF.

DNA for the CDR3: TGTGCCAGCAGCCGGACAGGGAATGAGCAGTTCTTC. Translated: CASSRTGNEQFF. V and J are TRBV14 and TRBJ2-1, with 8 nucleotides matching TRBD1. V was clipped by 4 bases and J by 7 bases; unmatched bases: 0. Germline V gene lookup returns CDR1 SGHDN and CDR2 FVKESK. This CDR3 contains 12 residues.

In regard to this clone: Other DNA sequences of this sample code for an identical CDR3. The J gene is TRBJ2-3, the V gene TRBV15, with D perhaps matching TRBD2 (5 bases). Germline lookup yields CDR1 LNHNV and CDR2 YYDKDF (reference sequence). V lost 5 bases, J lost 0 bases, and 12 bases lay in between. The CDR3 has 15 residues. DNA for the CDR3: TGTGCCACCAGCTCGGCTAGCCCCAGCACAGATACGCAGTATTTT. Amino acid sequence: CATSSASPSTDTQYF.

This clone was seen only a few times. The J gene is TRBJ2-7, the V gene TRBV28; D gene uncertain. Germline V gene sequence: CDR1 MDHEN, CDR2 SYDVKM. The CDR3 totals 14 residues. The V and J ends lost 5 bases and 2 bases respectively, with 13 bases between them. DNA of the CDR3: TGTGCCAGCAGTATTCAGGTTTCGCCCTACGAGCAGTACTTC. As protein: CASSIQVSPYEQYF. The full variable domain, completed using reference TRBV28 and TRBJ2-7, is DVKVTQSSRYLVKRTGEKVFLECVQDMDHENMFWYRQDPGLGLRLIYFSYDVKMKEKGDIPEGYSVSREKKERFSLILESASTNQTSMYLCASSIQVSPYEQYFGPGTRLTVT.

The rearrangement uses TRBV11-1 and TRBJ2-5, with D unresolved. CDR1 is SGHAT and CDR2 is FQDESV in the germline V gene (reference sequence). The CDR3 sequence is 14 residues long. V lost 6 bases and J lost 2, with 13 bases in between. CDR3 DNA sequence: TGTGCCAGCAGTCAGAGAGTAGAGCAAGAGACCCAGTACTTC. This translates into CASSQRVEQETQYF.

Of note for this clone: Germline and junction disagree at one end, which may indicate a read error. The chain joins TRBV5-5 to TRBJ2-3, with 10 bases that match TRBD2. The germline V gene encodes CDR1 SGHKS and CDR2 YYEKEE (reference sequence). The CDR3 consists of 16 residues. The CDR3 DNA is TGTGCCAGCAGTTTGGATCTAGCGGGAGGCACAGATACGCAGTATTTT. It yields the protein CASSLDLAGGTDTQYF.

The chain uses TRBV11-3 and TRBJ2-3, with 10 bases lining up with TRBD1. The CDR3 sequence is 15 residues long. V was clipped by 6 bases and J by 2 bases; unmatched bases: 5. From germline, CDR1 is SGHNT and CDR2 YENEEA. For the CDR3, the DNA is TGTGCCAGCAGTTCCGGGACAGGGGTCACAGATACGCAGTATTTT. Translation: CASSSGTGVTDTQYF.

This chain uses TRBV2 with TRBJ2-3, with D perhaps matching TRBD2 (6 bases). V was clipped by 5 bases and J by 1 base, with 10 bases between them. CDR3 length: 14 residues. Germline assignment: CDR1 SNHLY and CDR2 FYNNEI. The CDR3 region is CASSRPGGTDTQYF. CDR3 nucleotide sequence: TGTGCCAGCAGTAGGCCGGGGGGCACAGATACGCAGTATTTT.

Worth noting for this clone: One end of the junction varies from germline; a read error may be responsible. Other nucleotide sequences in the sample specify the same CDR3. This CDR3 is CASSLISRYTEAFF. CDR3 bases: TGTGCCAGCAGTTTAATTTCGAGGTACACTGAAGCCTTCTTT. The J gene is TRBJ1-1, the V gene TRBV28; D gene uncertain. The CDR3 spans 14 residues. Germline V gives CDR1 MDHEN, CDR2 SYDVKM.

The V gene is TRBV5-1, the J gene TRBJ1-2, with 9 bases aligning to TRBD1. With 3 bases clipped from V and 6 bases from J, the junction kept 6 bases outside the gene matches. This CDR3 spans 14 amino acids. Germline loops: CDR1 SGHRS, CDR2 YFSETQ. The CDR3 DNA reads as TGCGCCAGCAGCTCGCCGGGACAGGGTGATGGCTACACCTTC. Translation: CASSSPGQGDGYTF.

The CDR3 loop reads CASSGQSYNSPLHF. The CDR3 DNA sequence: TGTGCCAGTAGTGGACAGAGCTATAATTCACCCCTCCACTTT. The chain recombines TRBV19 with TRBJ1-6; possible D gene TRBD1, 6 bases. V was cut by 5 bases and J by 3 bases, with 8 bases left in between. Germline V gives CDR1 LNHDA, CDR2 SQIVND (reference sequence). The CDR3 loop spans 14 amino acids. Full variable domain (rest looked up from reference TRBV19 and TRBJ1-6): DGGITQSPKYLFRKEGQNVTLSCEQNLNHDAMYWYRQDPGQGLRLIYYSQIVNDFQKGDIAEGYSVSREKKESFPLTVTSAQKNPTAFYLCASSGQSYNSPLHFGNGTRLTVT.

This clone appeared once. V gene TRBV7-2 combines with J gene TRBJ1-2; possible D gene TRBD1, 5 bases. The V end was cut by 5 bases, the J end by 5 bases, with 12 bases between. This CDR3 is built from 13 residues. Germline-derived CDR1 and CDR2 are SGHTA and FQGNSA. The CDR3 nucleotides read TGTGCCAGCAGCCGGGGGGGAGGGTATGGCTACACCTTC. It is translated as CASSRGGGYGYTF.

This chain connects TRBV2 to TRBJ2-3; 9 nucleotides align to TRBD2. The CDR3 length is 15 residues. Germline V gene data show CDR1 as SNHLY and CDR2 as FYNNEI. Unmatched junction bases numbered 6, after V lost 6 bases and J lost 2 bases. The CDR3 spells CASREREVPTDTQYF. CDR3 coding DNA: TGTGCCAGCAGAGAGCGGGAGGTTCCCACAGATACGCAGTATTTT.

This chain uses TRBV5-8 with TRBJ2-3, with D possibly being TRBD1 or TRBD2 (5 bases each). Germline V CDR1 and CDR2: SGHTS, YDEGEE. The V gene lost 4 bases and the J gene lost 5 bases, with 14 bases spanning the gap. The CDR3 runs 14 residues. This CDR3 is CASSRDMGEDTQYF. The DNA of the CDR3 is TGTGCCAGCAGCCGTGACATGGGGGAAGATACGCAGTATTTT. The whole variable domain, remainder taken from reference TRBV5-8 and TRBJ2-3, is EAGVTQSPTHLIKTRGQQATLRCSPISGHTSVYWYQQALGLGLQFLLWYDEGEERNRGNFPPRFSGRQFPNYSSELNVNALELEDSALYLCASSRDMGEDTQYFGPGTRLTVL.

In its sample, this clone was seen a few times. V is TRBV19 and J is TRBJ1-2; the match to TRBD1 covers 8 bases. Germline V lookup: CDR1 LNHDA, CDR2 SQIVND (reference sequence). The V gene end was trimmed by 5 bases and the J gene end by 9 bases; junction bases not matched to a gene: 5. This CDR3 is 12 amino acids long. CDR3 in DNA: TGTGCCAGTAGTGTCACAGGGGGAAGCTACACCTTC. Translated: CASSVTGGSYTF.

The chain uses TRBV7-3 and TRBJ2-6; possible D gene TRBD1, 5 bases. The CDR3 is made up of 15 amino acids. Germline CDR1 and CDR2: SGHTA and FQGTGA. V was shortened by 6 bases and J by 0 bases, with 9 bases between the two germline ends. The chain's CDR3 is CASSLQDSGANVLTF. As DNA, the CDR3 is TGTGCCAGCAGTCTACAGGACTCTGGGGCCAACGTCCTGACTTTC.

The chain employs TRBV5-4 and TRBJ1-2; no clear D gene. Germline CDR1 SGHNT, CDR2 YYREEE (reference sequence). V dropped 4 bases and J dropped 5 bases, with 15 bases sitting between them. This CDR3 is 14 amino acids long. The CDR3 loop is CASSPRTSGYGYTF. CDR3 DNA: TGTGCCAGCAGCCCAAGGACCTCCGGGTATGGCTACACCTTC.

The chain couples TRBV10-3 to TRBJ2-3, with D perhaps TRBD2 (6 bases). Germline assignment: CDR1 ENHRY and CDR2 SYGVKD. The CDR3 length is 17 residues. V gave up 0 bases and J gave up 5 bases, with 18 bases separating them. The CDR3 is CAISESPSALTGDTQYF. Written as DNA, the CDR3 is TGTGCCATCAGTGAGTCGCCTAGCGCCTTAACAGGAGATACGCAGTATTTT.

The chain carries TRBV28 and TRBJ1-5; no firm D call. Looked up from germline, CDR1 is MDHEN and CDR2 is SYDVKM. The ends were cut back, 6 bases at V and 0 bases at J, with 9 bases in the middle. This CDR3 contains 14 residues. CDR3 DNA: TGTGCCAGCAGCCGCTTGGATAGCAATCAGCCCCAGCATTTT. This encodes CASSRLDSNQPQHF. The variable domain in full, with the rest retrieved from reference TRBV28 and TRBJ1-5, is DVKVTQSSRYLVKRTGEKVFLECVQDMDHENMFWYRQDPGLGLRLIYFSYDVKMKEKGDIPEGYSVSREKKERFSLILESASTNQTSMYLCASSRLDSNQPQHFGDGTRLSIL.